The following is a T cell receptor (beta chain) sequence with its context. The V end lost 8 bases, the J end lost 1 base, and 10 bases lay between the germline ends. Germline loops: CDR1 LNHDA, CDR2 SQIVND (reference sequence). This CDR3 contains 13 residues. Profiled with immunoSEQ multiplex PCR; TCRdb holds only in-frame clones, not every one. Among 340,000 or so clones listed, approximately 83% were seen once. The sample comes from a study of blood T cell repertoires in COVID-19. Looking at the study overall: Material from acute and convalescent COVID-19 was sourced from the United States, Italy and Spain.

The study drew participants aged 18 to 89 years from some 23 US areas. Sequencing input: PBMCs or T cells enriched from blood (not recorded which). The sequence was collected from a woman in her thirties or forties with acute COVID-19. The J gene is TRBJ2-3, the V gene TRBV19; unclear D gene. Written as DNA, the CDR3 is TGTGCCAGTGGAGAGACCGGCACAGATACGCAGTATTTT. It translates to CASGETGTDTQYF.